The 17 T cell receptor beta chains listed next were all sequenced from one sample in a study of T cell responses to AZD1222 COVID-19 vaccine. TCRdb's table, derived via immunoSEQ multiplex PCR, lists solely in-frame clones and lacks some. The profile shows around 63,000 clones, 65% to 90% of them singletons. The material was peripheral blood, obtained on day 0 of AZD1222 vaccination. The origin of the receptors is an adult in good health.

The CDR3 DNA reads TGTGCCAGCAGCCATAGACAGACCGAGCAGTACTTC. Translated: CASSHRQTEQYF. The chain joins TRBV3-1 (or the pseudogene TRBV3-2) to TRBJ2-7; tentative D call: TRBD1 (5 bases). The ends were cut back, 3 bases at V and 6 bases at J, with 9 bases in the middle. Per germline, CDR1 LGHDT and CDR2 YNNKEL (reference sequence). The CDR3 length is 12 residues.

The chain combines TRBV19 with TRBJ2-1, with 10 bases fitting TRBD1. Germline trimming cut 4 bases from V and 8 bases from J; bases unmatched to any gene: 8. The CDR3 consists of 15 residues. Germline CDR1 reads LNHDA; CDR2 reads SQIVND (reference sequence). Here the CDR3 reads CASSRGGTGVDEQFF. The CDR3 region has the DNA TGTGCCAGTAGTAGGGGCGGGACAGGGGTCGATGAGCAGTTCTTC.

The V and J genes are TRBV11-1 and TRBJ1-6; D is unresolved. Trimming took 1 base from V and 6 from J, leaving 10 bases between them. CDR3 length: 15 amino acids. The germline V gene encodes CDR1 SGHAT and CDR2 FQDESV (reference sequence). This chain's CDR3 is CASSLEQRSNSPLHF. The CDR3 bases are TGTGCCAGCAGCTTAGAGCAGAGATCTAATTCACCCCTCCACTTT.

This chain connects TRBV7-3 to TRBJ1-1; TRBD1 is a possible D gene (6 bases). This CDR3 is built from 14 residues. Trimming left V 5 bases short and J 4 bases short, with 14 bases between. CDR1 is SGHTA and CDR2 is FQGTGA in the germline V gene. CDR3 sequence reads: CASSPGGGATEAFF. CDR3 DNA: TGTGCCAGCAGCCCCGGGGGGGGCGCCACTGAAGCTTTCTTT.

The chain has TRBV7-2 and TRBJ1-1; D is unclear. Trimming stripped 4 bases from V and 0 bases from J, with 15 bases between. The CDR3 spans 16 residues. CDR1 SGHTA and CDR2 FQGNSA come from the germline V gene. Written as DNA, the CDR3 is TGTGCCAGCAGCTCCTCGGATATTTTTCTGAACACTGAAGCTTTCTTT. It specifies CASSSSDIFLNTEAFF.

V usage is TRBV7-9 and J usage is TRBJ1-1, with D maybe TRBD1 (5 bases). CDR1 SEHNR and CDR2 FQNEAQ come from the germline V gene (reference sequence). CDR3 length equals 14 residues. V gave up 5 bases and J gave up 3 bases, with 13 bases separating them. The CDR3 is CASSSRTLDTEAFF. CDR3 bases: TGTGCCAGCAGCAGCAGGACATTAGACACTGAAGCTTTCTTT. Together with reference TRBV7-9 and TRBJ1-1, the CDR3 gives the full variable domain: DTGVSQNPRHKITKRGQNVTFRCDPISEHNRLYWYRQTLGQGPEFLTYFQNEAQLEKSRLLSDRFSAERPKGSFSTLEIQRTEQGDSAMYLCASSSRTLDTEAFFGQGTRLTVV.

This sequence joins TRBV5-1 and TRBJ2-7; D gene uncertain. V was cut by 5 bases and J by 3 bases, with 12 bases left in between. Germline V lookup: CDR1 SGHRS, CDR2 YFSETQ. CDR3 size: 13 residues. CDR3 in DNA: TGCGCCAGCAGAGGTGGGATCCTCTACGAGCAGTACTTC. It is translated as CASRGGILYEQYF.

This chain links TRBV15 with TRBJ2-2, with D possibly TRBD2 on 6 matching bases. V was cut by 5 bases and J by 2 bases, with 12 bases left in between. The CDR3 consists of 15 residues. Germline V lookup: CDR1 LNHNV, CDR2 YYDKDF (reference sequence). For the CDR3, the DNA is TGTGCCACCAGCGGGTGGGACTTCAACACCGGGGAGCTGTTTTTT. As protein: CATSGWDFNTGELFF.

The genes are TRBV6-1 and TRBJ1-1; D is undetermined. Trimming pared 1 base from V and 3 bases from J, leaving 9 bases between. Germline CDR1 reads MNHNS; CDR2 reads SASEGT. The CDR3 sequence is 14 residues long. CDR3 sequence reads: CASSEVIGYTEAFF. CDR3 nucleotide sequence: TGTGCCAGCAGTGAAGTTATAGGGTACACTGAAGCTTTCTTT.

The chain uses TRBV7-9 and TRBJ2-7; 14 nucleotides align to TRBD2. Germline assignment: CDR1 SEHNR and CDR2 FQNEAQ (reference sequence). The V and J ends lost 5 bases and 3 bases, in that order; junction bases with no gene match: 3. This CDR3 comprises 15 residues. The CDR3: CASSGTSGGLYEQYF. In nucleotides, the CDR3 is TGTGCCAGCAGCGGGACTAGCGGGGGACTCTACGAGCAGTACTTC.

This CDR3 is CASRERTGGQPQHF. CDR3 in DNA: TGTGCCAGCAGGGAGAGGACAGGGGGGCAGCCCCAGCATTTT. The genes are TRBV2 and TRBJ1-5, with 10 bases matching TRBD1. The CDR3 spans 14 residues. J lost 7 bases, V lost 6 bases, and 6 bases had no gene match. Germline V lookup: CDR1 SNHLY, CDR2 FYNNEI.

The rearrangement links TRBV3-1 (or the pseudogene TRBV3-2) to TRBJ2-7; D gene unclear. CDR3 length: 11 residues. Germline V gene lookup returns CDR1 LGHDT and CDR2 YNNKEL (reference sequence). The V end was cut by 0 bases, the J end by 13 bases, with 10 bases between. The CDR3 DNA reads as TGTGCCAGCAGCCAAGATTCCATTCGTTACTTC. This sequence encodes CASSQDSIRYF.

V gene TRBV19 combines with J gene TRBJ1-1; no reliable D call. V lost 3 bases and J 4 bases, leaving 6 bases between the germline ends. CDR1 LNHDA and CDR2 SQIVND come from the germline V gene (reference sequence). The CDR3 contains 12 residues. The CDR3 region is CASSIRSTEAFF. For the CDR3, the DNA is TGTGCCAGTAGTATCCGAAGCACTGAAGCTTTCTTT.

The V and J genes are TRBV5-6 and TRBJ2-1; 8 bases map to TRBD2. CDR3 length equals 14 residues. V dropped 2 bases and J dropped 6; count of bases not matched to a gene: 4. Germline V gene lookup returns CDR1 SGHDT and CDR2 YYEEEE. The CDR3 loop reads CASSLAGTSNEQFF. The CDR3 coding sequence is TGTGCCAGCAGCTTAGCCGGGACTAGCAATGAGCAGTTCTTC. The full variable domain, with the rest looked up from reference TRBV5-6 and TRBJ2-1, is DAGVTQSPTHLIKTRGQQVTLRCSPKSGHDTVSWYQQALGQGPQFIFQYYEEEERQRGNFPDRFSGHQFPNYSSELNVNALLLGDSALYLCASSLAGTSNEQFFGPGTRLTVL.

The count of this clone is one. V and J are TRBV27 and TRBJ1-3; perhaps TRBD1 as D (6 bases). V shed 4 bases and J shed 9 bases, with 16 bases lying between them. The germline V gene encodes CDR1 MNHEY and CDR2 SMNVEV (reference sequence). CDR3 length: 14 residues. In nucleotides, the CDR3 is TGTGCCAGCAGTTCCACCGACAGGCTGAGCACCATATATTTT. It encodes CASSSTDRLSTIYF.

The chain links TRBV18 to TRBJ2-3; D is uncertain. CDR3 length: 11 residues. Between the trimmed V and J ends, which lost 2 bases and 6 bases, there was a span of 3 bases. Germline CDR1 is KGHSH and CDR2 is LQKENI. The CDR3 bases are TGTGCCAGCTCACCAGTCGATACGCAGTATTTT. It translates to CASSPVDTQYF.

The chain's CDR3 is CASSLSTGVTNYGYTF. For the CDR3, the DNA is TGTGCCAGCTCACTTAGTACAGGTGTTACTAACTATGGCTACACCTTC. This chain uses TRBV18 with TRBJ1-2; D possibly corresponds to TRBD1 (5 bases). V was trimmed by 4 bases and J by 0 bases, leaving 15 bases between them. The CDR3 loop spans 16 amino acids. The germline gives CDR1 KGHSH, CDR2 LQKENI.